This TCR beta chain was recorded in a study of T-cell memory formation after mild COVID-19. General observations from the study: The study found contracting CD4+ clones mainly in CM and EM and contracting CD8+ clones in EMRA. Clones contracting over day 15 to 85 were CD4/CD8 balanced, with later expanders leaning CD4+.

CDR3 length: 17 residues. Germline V CDR1 and CDR2: SGHRS, YFSETQ. After removal of 0 bases from V and 2 bases from J, the junction contained 8 bases not matched to a gene. This clonotype was found a few times. Its antigen remains unidentified. Barcoded TCR alpha and TCR beta cDNA libraries with UMIs came from 5'RACE using constant-segment primers. TCRdb reprocessed the 5' RACE reads with MiXCR, giving one entry per CDR3 protein. The sample shows some 600,000 distinct CDR3 sequences, roughly 17% of them seen only once. This TCR derives from an adult woman who had mild COVID-19 (a few samples of this study predate the infection). Cell type and time point are not known. The chain has TRBV5-1 and TRBJ2-5, with TRBD2 matching over 9 bases. The sample consisted of PBMCs or a T cell subset sorted from them (not recorded which). CDR3 nucleotide sequence: TGCGCCAGCAGCTTGGTACTTCAGACTAGCGGACAAGAGACCCAGTACTTC. Its protein is CASSLVLQTSGQETQYF.